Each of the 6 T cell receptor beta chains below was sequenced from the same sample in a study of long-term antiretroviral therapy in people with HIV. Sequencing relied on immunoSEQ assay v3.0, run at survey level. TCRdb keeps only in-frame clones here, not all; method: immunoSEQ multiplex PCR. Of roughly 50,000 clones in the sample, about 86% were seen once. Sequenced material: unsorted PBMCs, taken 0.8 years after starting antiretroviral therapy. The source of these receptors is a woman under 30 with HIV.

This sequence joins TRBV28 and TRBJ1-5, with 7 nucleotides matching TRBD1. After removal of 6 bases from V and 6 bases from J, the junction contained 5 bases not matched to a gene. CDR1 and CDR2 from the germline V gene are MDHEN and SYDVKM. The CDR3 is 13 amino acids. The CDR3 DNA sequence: TGTGCCAGCAGGGAACAGGGGAGTCAGCCCCAGCATTTT. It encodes CASREQGSQPQHF.

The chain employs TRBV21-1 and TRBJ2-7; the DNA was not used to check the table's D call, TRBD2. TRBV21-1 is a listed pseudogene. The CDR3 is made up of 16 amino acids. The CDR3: CASNTQDRAGAYEQYF. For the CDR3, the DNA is TGTGCCAGCAACACCCAAGACCGAGCGGGAGCCTACGAGCAGTACTTC.

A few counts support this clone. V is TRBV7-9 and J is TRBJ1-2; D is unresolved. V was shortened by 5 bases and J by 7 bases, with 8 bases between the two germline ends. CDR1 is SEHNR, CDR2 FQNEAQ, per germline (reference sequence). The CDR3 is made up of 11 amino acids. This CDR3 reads CASSQRFGYTF. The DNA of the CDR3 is TGTGCCAGCAGCCAACGCTTTGGCTACACCTTC.

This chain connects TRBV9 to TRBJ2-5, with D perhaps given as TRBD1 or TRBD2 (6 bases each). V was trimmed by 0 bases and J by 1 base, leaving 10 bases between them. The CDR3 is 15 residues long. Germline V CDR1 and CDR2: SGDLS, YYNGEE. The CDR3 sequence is CASSVDRGLQETQYF. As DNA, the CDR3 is TGTGCCAGCAGCGTAGATCGGGGGCTCCAAGAGACCCAGTACTTC. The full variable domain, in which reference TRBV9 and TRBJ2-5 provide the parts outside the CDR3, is DSGVTQTPKHLITATGQRVTLRCSPRSGDLSVYWYQQSLDQGLQFLIQYYNGEERAKGNILERFSAQQFPDLHSELNLSSLELGDSALYFCASSVDRGLQETQYFGPGTRLLVL.

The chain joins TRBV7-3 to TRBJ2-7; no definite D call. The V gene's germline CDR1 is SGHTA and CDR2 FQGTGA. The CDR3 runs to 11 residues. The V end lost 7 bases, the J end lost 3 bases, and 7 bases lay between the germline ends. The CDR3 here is CASNGIYEQYF. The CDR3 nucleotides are TGTGCCAGCAATGGGATCTACGAGCAGTACTTC.

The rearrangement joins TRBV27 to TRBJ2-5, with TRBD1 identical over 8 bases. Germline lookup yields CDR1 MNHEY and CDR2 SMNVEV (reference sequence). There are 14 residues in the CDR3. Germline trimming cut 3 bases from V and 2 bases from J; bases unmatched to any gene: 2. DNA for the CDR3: TGTGCCAGCAGTTTTGGGACAGGTCAAGAGACCCAGTACTTC. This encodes CASSFGTGQETQYF.